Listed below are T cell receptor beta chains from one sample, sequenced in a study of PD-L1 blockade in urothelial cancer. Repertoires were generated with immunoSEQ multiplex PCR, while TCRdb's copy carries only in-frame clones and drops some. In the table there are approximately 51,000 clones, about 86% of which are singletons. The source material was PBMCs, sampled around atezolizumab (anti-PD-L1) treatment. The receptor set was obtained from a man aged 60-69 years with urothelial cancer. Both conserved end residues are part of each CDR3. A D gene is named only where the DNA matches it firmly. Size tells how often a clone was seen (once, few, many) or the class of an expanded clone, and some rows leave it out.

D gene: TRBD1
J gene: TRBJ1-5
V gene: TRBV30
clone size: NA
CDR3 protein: CAWGHRGRRQPQHF
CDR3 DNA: TGTGCCTGGGGCCACAGGGGGCGCCGGCAGCCCCAGCATTTT

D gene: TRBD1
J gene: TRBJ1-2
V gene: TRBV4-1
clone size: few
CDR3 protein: CASSQGQGANYGYTF
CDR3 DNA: TGCGCCAGCAGCCAAGGACAGGGAGCTAACTATGGCTACACCTTC

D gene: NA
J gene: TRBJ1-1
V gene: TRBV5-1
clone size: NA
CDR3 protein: CASSLDAGYTEAFF
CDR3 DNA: TGCGCCAGCAGCTTGGACGCGGGGTACACTGAAGCTTTCTTT

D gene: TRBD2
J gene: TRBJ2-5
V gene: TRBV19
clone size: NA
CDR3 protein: CASSRTSGQETQYF
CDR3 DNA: TGTGCCAGTAGCAGAACTAGCGGACAAGAGACCCAGTACTTC

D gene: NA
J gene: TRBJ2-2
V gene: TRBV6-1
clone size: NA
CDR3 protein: CASNRVTGELFF
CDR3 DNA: TGTGCCAGCAACAGGGTTACCGGGGAGCTGTTTTTT

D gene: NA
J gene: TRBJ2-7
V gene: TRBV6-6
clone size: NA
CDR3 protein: CASGEARYEQYF
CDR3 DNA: TGTGCCAGCGGGGAGGCGAGGTACGAGCAGTACTTC

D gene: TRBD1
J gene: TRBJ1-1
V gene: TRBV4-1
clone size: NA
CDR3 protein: CASSQTQGVVTEAFF
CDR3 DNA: TGCGCCAGCAGCCAAACACAGGGGGTGGTGACTGAAGCTTTCTTT

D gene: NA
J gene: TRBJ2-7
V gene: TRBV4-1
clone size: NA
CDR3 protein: CASSQDLGAYGTYEQYF
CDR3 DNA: TGCGCCAGCAGCCAAGATTTAGGGGCGTATGGCACCTACGAGCAGTACTTC

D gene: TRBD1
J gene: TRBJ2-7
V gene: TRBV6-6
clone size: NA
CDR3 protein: CASSTGGGYEQYF
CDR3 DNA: TGTGCCAGCAGCACAGGGGGTGGCTACGAGCAGTACTTC

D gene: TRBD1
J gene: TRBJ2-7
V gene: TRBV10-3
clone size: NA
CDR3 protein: CAIRARTGSLYEQYF
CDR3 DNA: TGTGCCATCAGGGCCCGGACAGGGAGCCTCTACGAGCAGTACTTC

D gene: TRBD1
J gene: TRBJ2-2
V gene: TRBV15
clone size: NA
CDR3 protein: CATSRTGTGELFF
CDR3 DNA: TGTGCCACCAGCAGGACAGGGACCGGGGAGCTGTTTTTT

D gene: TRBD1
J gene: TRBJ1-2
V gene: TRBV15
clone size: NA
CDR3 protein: CATSRVGQNYGYTF
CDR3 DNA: TGTGCCACCAGCAGAGTGGGACAGAACTATGGCTACACCTTC

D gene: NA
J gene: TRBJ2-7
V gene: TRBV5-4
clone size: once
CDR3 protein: CASSRTVATYEQYF
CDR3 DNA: TGTGCCAGCAGCCGGACAGTGGCCACCTACGAGCAGTACTTC

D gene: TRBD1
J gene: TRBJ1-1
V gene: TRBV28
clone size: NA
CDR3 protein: CASSSPQGVRTEAFF
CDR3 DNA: TGTGCCAGCAGTTCACCCCAGGGGGTACGGACTGAAGCTTTCTTT

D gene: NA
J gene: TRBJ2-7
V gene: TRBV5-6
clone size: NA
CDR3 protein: CASRSWGIYEQYF
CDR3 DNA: TGTGCCAGCAGGAGTTGGGGCATCTACGAGCAGTACTTC

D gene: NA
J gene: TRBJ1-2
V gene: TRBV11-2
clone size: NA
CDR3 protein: CASSRLYRDNYGYTF
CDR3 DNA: TGTGCCAGCAGCCGATTGTACAGAGACAACTATGGCTACACCTTC

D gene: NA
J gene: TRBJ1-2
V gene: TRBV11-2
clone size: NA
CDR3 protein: CASSLDLRHGYTF
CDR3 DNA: TGTGCCAGCAGCTTAGATCTTCGTCATGGCTACACCTTC

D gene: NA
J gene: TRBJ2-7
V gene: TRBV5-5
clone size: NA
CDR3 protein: CASSFNGLGRETYEQYF
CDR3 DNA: TGTGCCAGCAGCTTTAACGGACTGGGACGGGAGACATACGAGCAGTACTTC

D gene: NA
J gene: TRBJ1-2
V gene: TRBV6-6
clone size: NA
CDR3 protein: CASRDRDMTNYGYTF
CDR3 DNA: TGTGCCAGCAGAGACCGGGACATGACTAACTATGGCTACACCTTC

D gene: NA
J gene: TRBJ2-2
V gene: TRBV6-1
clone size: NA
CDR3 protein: CASSRGGATGELFF
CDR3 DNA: TGTGCCAGCAGCAGAGGGGGGGCCACCGGGGAGCTGTTTTTT

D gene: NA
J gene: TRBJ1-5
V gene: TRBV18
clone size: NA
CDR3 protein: CASSPGQSNQPQHF
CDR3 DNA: TGTGCCAGCTCACCCGGACAAAGCAATCAGCCCCAGCATTTT

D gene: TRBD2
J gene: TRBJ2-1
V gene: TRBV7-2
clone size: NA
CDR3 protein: CASSLGGGGYNEQFF
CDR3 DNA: TGTGCCAGCAGCTTAGGCGGGGGGGGGTACAATGAGCAGTTCTTC

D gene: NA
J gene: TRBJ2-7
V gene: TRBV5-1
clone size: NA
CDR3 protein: CASSLGSSGPSYEQYF
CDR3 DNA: TGCGCCAGCAGCTTGGGGTCCAGCGGACCATCCTACGAGCAGTACTTC

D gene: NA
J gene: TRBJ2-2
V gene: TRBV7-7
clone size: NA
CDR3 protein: CASRIQGTGELFF
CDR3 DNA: TGTGCTAGCAGGATACAGGGAACCGGGGAGCTGTTTTTT

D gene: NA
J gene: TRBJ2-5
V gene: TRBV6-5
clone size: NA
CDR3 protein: CASSRLEVQETQYF
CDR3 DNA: TGTGCCAGCAGTCGACTAGAAGTACAAGAGACCCAGTACTTC

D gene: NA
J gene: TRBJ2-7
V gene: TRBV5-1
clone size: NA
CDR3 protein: CASSADSHLSYEQYF
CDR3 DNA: TGCGCCAGCAGCGCGGACAGCCATCTTTCCTACGAGCAGTACTTC

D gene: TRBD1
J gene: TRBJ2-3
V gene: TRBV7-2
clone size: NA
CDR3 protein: CASRRGLYTDTQYF
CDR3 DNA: TGTGCCAGCAGGAGGGGGCTTTACACAGATACGCAGTATTTT

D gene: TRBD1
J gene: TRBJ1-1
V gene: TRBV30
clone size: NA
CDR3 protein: CASNRGMTEAFF
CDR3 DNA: TGTGCCTCGAACAGGGGGATGACGGAAGCTTTCTTT

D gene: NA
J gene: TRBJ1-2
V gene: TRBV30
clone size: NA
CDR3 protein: CAWSPGSGGGYTF
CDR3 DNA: TGTGCCTGGAGTCCGGGATCTGGGGGGGGCTACACCTTC

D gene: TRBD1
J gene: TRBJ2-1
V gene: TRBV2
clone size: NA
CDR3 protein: CASSRDRGGNEQFF
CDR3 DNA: TGTGCCAGCAGCCGGGACAGGGGTGGCAATGAGCAGTTCTTC

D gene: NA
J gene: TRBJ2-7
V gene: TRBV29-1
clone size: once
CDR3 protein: CSVAGHRINSYEQYF
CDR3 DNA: TGCAGCGTCGCCGGACACCGGATTAACTCCTACGAGCAGTACTTC

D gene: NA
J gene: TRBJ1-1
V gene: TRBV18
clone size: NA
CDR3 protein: CASSPIGAVAPEAFF
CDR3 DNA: TGTGCCAGCTCACCAATTGGGGCGGTGGCCCCCGAAGCTTTCTTT

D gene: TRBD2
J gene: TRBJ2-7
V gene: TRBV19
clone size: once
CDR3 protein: CASSRTSGRYEQYF
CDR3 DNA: TGTGCCAGTAGTCGAACTAGCGGGAGGTACGAGCAGTACTTC

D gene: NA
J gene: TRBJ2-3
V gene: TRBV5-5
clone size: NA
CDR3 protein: CASSPGQIQSDTQYF
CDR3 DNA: TGTGCCAGCAGCCCAGGACAGATTCAGTCAGATACGCAGTATTTT

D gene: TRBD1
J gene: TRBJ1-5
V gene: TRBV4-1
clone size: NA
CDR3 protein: CASSHDGQGSQPQHF
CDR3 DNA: TGCGCCAGCAGCCACGACGGACAGGGGAGCCAGCCCCAGCATTTT

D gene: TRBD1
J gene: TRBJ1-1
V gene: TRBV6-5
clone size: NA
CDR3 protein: CASSLDRVNTEAFF
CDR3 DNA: TGTGCCAGCAGCCTCGACAGGGTGAACACTGAAGCTTTCTTT

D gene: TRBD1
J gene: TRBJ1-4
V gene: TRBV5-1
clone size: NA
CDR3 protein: CASSSLGQGEKLFF
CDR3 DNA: TGCGCCAGCAGCTCGCTAGGACAGGGTGAAAAACTGTTTTTT

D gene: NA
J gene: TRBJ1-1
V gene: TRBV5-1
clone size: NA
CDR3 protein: CASRAQGGTEAFF
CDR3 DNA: TGCGCCAGCAGGGCACAGGGAGGGACTGAAGCTTTCTTT

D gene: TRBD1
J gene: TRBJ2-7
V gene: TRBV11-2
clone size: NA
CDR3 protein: CASSPVGQPLYEQYF
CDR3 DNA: TGTGCCAGCAGCCCTGTGGGACAGCCGCTCTACGAGCAGTACTTC

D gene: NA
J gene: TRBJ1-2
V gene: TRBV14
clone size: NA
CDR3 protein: CASSQDLAGDGYTF
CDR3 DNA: TGTGCCAGCAGCCAAGATCTTGCGGGGGATGGCTACACCTTC

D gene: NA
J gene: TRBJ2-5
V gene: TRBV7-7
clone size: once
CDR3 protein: CASSLGAGLSETQYF
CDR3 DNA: TGTGCTAGCAGCTTAGGGGCTGGCCTCTCCGAGACCCAGTACTTC

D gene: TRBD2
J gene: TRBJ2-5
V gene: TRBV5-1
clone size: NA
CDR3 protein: CASSLIAGGSQETQYF
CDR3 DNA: TGCGCCAGCAGCTTGATCGCGGGAGGGTCCCAAGAGACCCAGTACTTC

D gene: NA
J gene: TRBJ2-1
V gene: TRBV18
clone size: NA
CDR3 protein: CASSSQVPYNEQFF
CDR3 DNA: TGTGCCAGCTCATCGCAGGTCCCCTACAATGAGCAGTTCTTC

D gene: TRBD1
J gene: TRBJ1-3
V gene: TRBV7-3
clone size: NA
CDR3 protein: CASSGAGTDSGNTIYF
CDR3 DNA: TGTGCCAGCAGCGGGGCCGGGACAGACTCTGGAAACACCATATATTTT

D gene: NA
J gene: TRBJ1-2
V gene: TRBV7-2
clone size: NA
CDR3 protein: CASSLHGGAMGYTF
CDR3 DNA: TGTGCCAGCAGCTTACATGGAGGGGCGATGGGCTACACCTTC

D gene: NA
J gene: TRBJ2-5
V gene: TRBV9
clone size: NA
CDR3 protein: CASSVVPDPETQYF
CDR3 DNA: TGTGCCAGCAGCGTAGTGCCAGATCCAGAGACCCAGTACTTC

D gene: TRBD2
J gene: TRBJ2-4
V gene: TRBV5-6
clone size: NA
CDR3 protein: CASSRTASGENIQYF
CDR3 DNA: TGTGCCAGCAGCAGGACGGCTAGCGGGGAAAACATTCAGTACTTC

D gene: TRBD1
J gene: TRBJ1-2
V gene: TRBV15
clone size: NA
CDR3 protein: CATSNQGAGEGYTF
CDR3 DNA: TGTGCCACCAGCAACCAGGGGGCGGGGGAAGGCTACACCTTC

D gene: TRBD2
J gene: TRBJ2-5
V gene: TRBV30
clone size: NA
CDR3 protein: CAWSPLASGGKTQYF
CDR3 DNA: TGTGCCTGGAGTCCCCTAGCTAGCGGGGGAAAGACCCAGTACTTC

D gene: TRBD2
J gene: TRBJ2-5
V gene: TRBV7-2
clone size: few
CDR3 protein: CASSPRTSGRYQETQYF
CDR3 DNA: TGTGCCAGCAGCCCGAGGACTAGCGGGAGATACCAAGAGACCCAGTACTTC

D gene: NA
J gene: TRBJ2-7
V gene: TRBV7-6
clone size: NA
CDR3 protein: CASSLASSGGRSYAHEQYF
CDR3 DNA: TGTGCCAGCAGCTTAGCGTCGTCCGGAGGGAGATCCTACGCCCACGAGCAGTACTTC

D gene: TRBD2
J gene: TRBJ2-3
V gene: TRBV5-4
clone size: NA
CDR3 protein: CASSFALAGGDTQYF
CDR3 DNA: TGTGCCAGCAGCTTCGCACTAGCGGGAGGAGATACGCAGTATTTT